These 25 T cell receptor beta chains were all obtained from the same sample, sequenced in a study of blood T cell repertoires in COVID-19. Sequenced by immunoSEQ multiplex PCR; TCRdb stores in-frame clones only, minus some. The sample shows some 150,000 clones, about 84% of them seen only once. The sample comprised peripheral blood. The source is a woman between 50 and 59 years old with acute or convalescent COVID-19.

V and J are TRBV24-1 and TRBJ1-5; possibly TRBD1 for D (6 bases). Between the trimmed V and J ends, which lost 3 bases and 5 bases, there was a span of 10 bases. This CDR3 has 14 residues. Germline V lookup: CDR1 KGHDR, CDR2 SFDVKD. The CDR3 protein is CATSDTGWDQPQHF. In DNA form, the CDR3 reads TGTGCCACCAGTGATACAGGGTGGGATCAGCCCCAGCATTTT.

Comments on this clone: The same CDR3 is also encoded by other DNA sequences in this sample. The J gene is TRBJ1-1, the V gene TRBV6-5; the D is unclear. The CDR3 runs to 14 residues. Germline CDR1 and CDR2: MNHEY and SVGAGI. V lost 2 bases, J lost 1 base, and 8 bases lay in between. The CDR3 here is CASSYVSGNTEAFF. Here the CDR3 DNA reads TGTGCCAGCAGTTACGTTTCGGGGAACACTGAAGCTTTCTTT.

V and J are TRBV5-1 and TRBJ2-7; 13 bases are a match to TRBD2. The V and J ends lost 4 bases and 7 bases, in that order; junction bases with no gene match: 8. CDR1 is SGHRS and CDR2 is YFSETQ in the germline V gene. The CDR3 contains 15 residues. CDR3 residues: CASSLTGTSGEEQYF. CDR3 in DNA: TGCGCCAGCAGCCTGACCGGGACTAGCGGGGAGGAGCAGTACTTC.

The V gene is TRBV7-3, the J gene TRBJ1-2; 10 positions agree with TRBD1. Unmatched junction bases numbered 7, after V lost 5 bases and J lost 10 bases. The CDR3 covers 13 residues. Germline CDR1 reads SGHTA; CDR2 reads FQGTGA. The CDR3 region is CASSLGTGVDYTF. The CDR3 DNA follows: TGTGCCAGCAGCCTGGGGACAGGGGTTGACTACACCTTC.

This clone was seen a single time. Here the CDR3 reads CATSDFLGFEAFF. The CDR3, as DNA: TGTGCCACCAGTGATTTCCTCGGGTTTGAAGCTTTCTTT. The chain recombines TRBV24-1 with TRBJ1-1; D not certain. Trimming took off 1 base at V and 7 bases at J, with 9 bases between the two ends. CDR1 KGHDR and CDR2 SFDVKD come from the germline V gene. This CDR3 has 13 residues.

J is TRBJ1-2 and V is TRBV3-1 (or the pseudogene TRBV3-2); 7 bases match TRBD1. The V segment lost 4 bases and the J segment 7 bases; nucleotides outside the gene matches: 9. Germline-derived CDR1 and CDR2 are LGHDT and YNNKEL (reference sequence). This CDR3 comprises 14 residues. CDR3 in amino acids: CASSPTGREVGYTF. The DNA for the CDR3 is TGTGCCAGCAGCCCGACAGGGCGCGAGGTTGGCTACACCTTC.

CDR3 in amino acids: CASLYRGGTETQYF. DNA for the CDR3: TGTGCCAGCCTCTACAGGGGAGGAACGGAGACCCAGTACTTC. This sequence joins TRBV2 and TRBJ2-5; tentatively, D is TRBD1 (7 bases). The CDR3 extends over 14 amino acids. With 8 bases removed from V and 5 bases from J, the gap between germline ends came to 18 bases. Germline V lookup: CDR1 SNHLY, CDR2 FYNNEI.

V is TRBV3-1 (or the pseudogene TRBV3-2) and J is TRBJ1-2; possible D gene TRBD1, 6 bases. CDR1 is LGHDT, CDR2 YNNKEL, per germline (reference sequence). V shed 3 bases and J shed 8 bases, with 13 bases lying between them. The CDR3 consists of 13 residues. In nucleotides, the CDR3 is TGTGCCAGCAGCCACAGGGGAACGAACGGCTACACCTTC. Translating gives CASSHRGTNGYTF.

This chain joins TRBV4-3 and TRBJ1-5, with a weak D call TRBD1 (5 bases). The CDR3 sequence is 15 residues long. V was trimmed by 4 bases and J by 2 bases, leaving 12 bases between them. In germline, CDR1 is LGHNA, CDR2 YSLEER. The DNA of the CDR3 is TGCGCCAGCAGCCCCCTTCGGGGGGGCAATCAGCCCCAGCATTTT. It encodes CASSPLRGGNQPQHF.

V is TRBV12-3 or TRBV12-4 and J is TRBJ2-7, with 8 bases aligning to TRBD2. The V gene end was trimmed by 6 bases and the J gene end by 6 bases; junction bases not matched to a gene: 7. The CDR3 runs to 13 residues. CDR3 protein: CASRKSGGGEQYF. The DNA for the CDR3 is TGTGCCAGCAGAAAGAGCGGGGGAGGCGAGCAGTACTTC.

The CDR3 reads CASKVASGAFTDTQYF. DNA for the CDR3: TGTGCCAGCAAGGTTGCTAGCGGGGCCTTCACAGATACGCAGTATTTT. The genes are TRBV7-2 and TRBJ2-3, with TRBD2 matching 9 bases. J was trimmed by 2 bases and V by 7 bases; bases with no gene match: 10. This CDR3 region has 16 residues. Looked up from germline, CDR1 is SGHTA and CDR2 is FQGNSA.

This chain links TRBV4-3 with TRBJ2-5, with 11 bases fitting TRBD1. V shed 1 base and J 4 bases; nucleotides not matched to a gene: 5. The CDR3 is made up of 16 amino acids. The germline CDR1 and CDR2 sequences are LGHNA and YSLEER. The CDR3 DNA reads as TGCGCCAGCAGCCAAGTTTACGGGACAGGGGGAGAGACCCAGTACTTC. Protein: CASSQVYGTGGETQYF.

The chain uses TRBV7-2 and TRBJ2-1; 16 bases are a match to TRBD2. The CDR3 is made up of 19 amino acids. From germline, CDR1 is SGHTA and CDR2 FQGNSA. V lost 2 bases to trimming and J lost 8 bases; unmatched junction nucleotides: 12. The CDR3 here is CASSLPIQGTSGGAYEQFF. The CDR3, as DNA: TGTGCCAGCAGCTTACCTATTCAAGGGACTAGCGGGGGGGCGTATGAGCAGTTCTTC. The full variable domain, completed using reference TRBV7-2 and TRBJ2-1, is GAGVSQSPSNKVTEKGKDVELRCDPISGHTALYWYRQSLGQGLEFLIYFQGNSAPDKSGLPSDRFSAERTGGSVSTLTIQRTQQEDSAVYLCASSLPIQGTSGGAYEQFFGPGTRLTVL.

The chain links TRBV2 to TRBJ1-2; D is uncertain. The CDR3 has 15 residues. Trimming removed 6 bases at V and 7 bases at J, with 21 bases between. Per germline, CDR1 SNHLY and CDR2 FYNNEI. The chain's CDR3 is CASSQIRQSPRGYTF. For the CDR3, the DNA is TGTGCCAGCAGCCAGATTCGCCAGTCACCCCGTGGCTACACCTTC.

The chain uses TRBV2 and TRBJ2-7; 10 bases align to TRBD1. This CDR3 spans 16 amino acids. The V segment lost 2 bases and the J segment 4 bases; nucleotides outside the gene matches: 8. Germline lookup yields CDR1 SNHLY and CDR2 FYNNEI. CDR3 loop: CASSESPGQGSYEQYF. The CDR3 coding sequence is TGTGCCAGCAGTGAATCACCGGGACAGGGGTCGTACGAGCAGTACTTC.

The gene calls are TRBV24-1 and TRBJ2-5, with 9 positions matching TRBD1. The CDR3 totals 14 residues. The trim removed 4 bases at V and 5 bases at J, leaving 4 bases unmatched. Germline CDR1 is KGHDR and CDR2 is SFDVKD. CDR3 in amino acids: CATSDSQGAETQYF. CDR3 sequence (DNA): TGTGCCACCAGTGACTCACAGGGGGCGGAGACCCAGTACTTC.

The V call is TRBV21-1, the J call TRBJ2-2; the table's TRBD2 call for D was not verified on the DNA. TRBV21-1 is designated a pseudogene. The CDR3 sequence is 14 residues long. CDR3 sequence (DNA): TGTGCCAGTGAAGCGGGGGGGCCGACCGGGGAGCTGTTTTTT. As protein: CASEAGGPTGELFF.

V usage is TRBV19 and J usage is TRBJ1-5; no clear D gene. CDR3 length: 15 amino acids. Trimming pared 3 bases from V and 0 bases from J, leaving 9 bases between. In germline, CDR1 is LNHDA, CDR2 SQIVND (reference sequence). CDR3 bases: TGTGCCAGTAGTATTCAGGCCTTTAGCAATCAGCCCCAGCATTTT. Translation: CASSIQAFSNQPQHF.

Details on this clone: Additional DNA sequences in this sample encode the identical CDR3. V and J are TRBV20-1 and TRBJ1-2; D remains ambiguous. Trimming cost V 1 base and J 8 bases, with 8 bases left between them. The CDR3 totals 11 residues. Germline CDR1 is DFQATT and CDR2 is SNEGSKA (reference sequence). The CDR3 region has the DNA TGCAGTGCTAGAGGAGACACGGGCTACACCTTC. This translates into CSARGDTGYTF.

This clone was seen only once. The chain joins TRBV18 to TRBJ1-5; 8 bases line up with TRBD1. The CDR3 spans 16 residues. The V gene end was trimmed by 6 bases and the J gene end by 1 base; junction bases not matched to a gene: 8. CDR1 and CDR2 (germline): KGHSH, LQKENI. The CDR3 spells CASSYDRGRSNQPQHF. Here the CDR3 DNA reads TGTGCCAGCTCCTACGACAGGGGAAGGAGCAATCAGCCCCAGCATTTT.

This sequence joins TRBV30 and TRBJ1-5; TRBD1 might be the D (5 bases). The V gene's germline CDR1 is GTSNPN and CDR2 SVGIG (reference sequence). The CDR3 sequence is 16 residues long. V lost 0 bases and J lost 3, with 15 bases in between. For the CDR3, the DNA is TGTGCCTGGAGTGTATGGGGCAGGGTGAACAATCAGCCCCAGCATTTT. It yields the protein CAWSVWGRVNNQPQHF.

This clone has a handful of counts. J is TRBJ1-2 and V is TRBV2, with no clear D. Germline assignment: CDR1 SNHLY and CDR2 FYNNEI. Trimming took off 1 base at V and 4 bases at J, with 13 bases between the two ends. The length of the CDR3 is 15 residues. CDR3 region: CASSEGVAEFYGYTF. CDR3 nucleotide sequence: TGTGCCAGCAGTGAAGGAGTCGCCGAGTTCTATGGCTACACCTTC.

J is TRBJ1-5 and V is TRBV7-2; D remains ambiguous. With 1 base removed from V and 5 bases from J, the gap between germline ends came to 3 bases. The CDR3 spans 12 residues. Germline CDR1 reads SGHTA; CDR2 reads FQGNSA. As DNA, the CDR3 is TGTGCCAGCAGCTTAGGCGATCAGCCCCAGCATTTT. Its protein product is CASSLGDQPQHF.

This clone was observed a handful of times. The CDR3 nucleotides are TGTGCCAGCACCCTGGGACAGGGAGAAACTTTCTTT. Its protein product is CASTLGQGETFF. The chain uses TRBV7-9 and TRBJ1-1, with TRBD1 matching over 9 bases. The CDR3 is made up of 12 amino acids. The junction had 9 bases not matched to a gene; V was cut back by 7 bases and J by 12 bases. Germline assignment: CDR1 SEHNR and CDR2 FQNEAQ (reference sequence).

The V call is TRBV5-1, the J call TRBJ2-5; D not certain. Germline CDR1 reads SGHRS; CDR2 reads YFSETQ. The CDR3 is 14 residues long. The V end was cut by 0 bases, the J end by 2 bases, with 8 bases between. The CDR3 sequence is CASSLDIIQETQYF. In DNA form, the CDR3 reads TGCGCCAGCAGCTTGGACATAATACAAGAGACCCAGTACTTC.